Following are 30 T cell receptor beta chains from one sample sequenced in a study of cytomegalovirus exposure and HLA in healthy donors. 60 Vbeta and 13 Jbeta primers were used in PCR. Some clones are missing from TCRdb's copy, which holds only in-frame ones; the method was immunoSEQ multiplex PCR. The data show some 200,000 clones, 77% seen once. Sequencing input: PBMCs. The receptors come from a woman aged 55-70 years in good health and CMV-seropositive.

The rearrangement joins TRBV30 to TRBJ2-1, with a tentative D call TRBD2 (6 bases). The CDR3 length is 13 residues. The V gene lost 4 bases and the J gene lost 10 bases, with 17 bases spanning the gap. Germline assignment: CDR1 GTSNPN and CDR2 SVGIG (reference sequence). The chain's CDR3 is CAWKHPGLTEQFF. The CDR3 region has the DNA TGTGCCTGGAAACATCCGGGACTCACGGAGCAGTTCTTC.

The chain joins TRBV5-1 to TRBJ1-1, with D unclear. V was pared by 7 bases and J by 1 base, with 11 bases between. The germline V gene has CDR1 SGHRS and CDR2 YFSETQ. The CDR3 loop spans 13 amino acids. CDR3 residues: CASRAQPNTEAFF. DNA of the CDR3: TGCGCCAGCCGCGCACAGCCGAACACTGAAGCTTTCTTT.

The rearrangement links TRBV4-3 to TRBJ1-3, with 9 bases aligning to TRBD1. Germline lookup yields CDR1 LGHNA and CDR2 YSLEER. This CDR3 contains 16 residues. V was pared by 2 bases and J by 5 bases, with 7 bases of the junction left unmatched. CDR3 in DNA: TGCGCCAGCAGCCAAAGGATGGACAGGGGCAGAAACACCATATATTTT. Residues: CASSQRMDRGRNTIYF.

The gene calls are TRBV5-1 and TRBJ2-7; TRBD1 matches 8 bases. CDR1 is SGHRS, CDR2 YFSETQ, per germline. V trimming: 0 bases; J trimming: 7 bases; junction bases outside the gene matches: 9. The CDR3 is 15 amino acids. The CDR3: CASSLGQGPGQEQYF. In nucleotides, the CDR3 is TGCGCCAGCAGCTTGGGACAGGGGCCTGGGCAAGAGCAGTACTTC.

The chain couples TRBV15 to TRBJ1-5, with D possibly being TRBD1 (6 bases). Germline V gives CDR1 LNHNV, CDR2 YYDKDF (reference sequence). This CDR3 contains 16 residues. V gave up 5 bases and J gave up 0 bases, with 14 bases separating them. The CDR3 loop reads CATSAQGYNSNQPQHF. CDR3 in DNA: TGTGCCACCAGCGCACAGGGCTACAATAGCAATCAGCCCCAGCATTTT.

This rearrangement joins TRBV28 to TRBJ1-5, with D possibly being TRBD1 (5 bases). The V and J ends lost 9 bases and 0 bases respectively, with 12 bases between them. Per the germline V gene, CDR1 is MDHEN and CDR2 is SYDVKM. This CDR3 region has 14 residues. For the CDR3, the DNA is TGTGCCAGTATGACAGTATATAGCAATCAGCCCCAGCATTTT. It encodes CASMTVYSNQPQHF. Full variable domain (missing parts from reference TRBV28 and TRBJ1-5): DVKVTQSSRYLVKRTGEKVFLECVQDMDHENMFWYRQDPGLGLRLIYFSYDVKMKEKGDIPEGYSVSREKKERFSLILESASTNQTSMYLCASMTVYSNQPQHFGDGTRLSIL.

The chain couples TRBV7-2 to TRBJ1-3; 7 nucleotides line up with TRBD1. CDR3 length equals 15 residues. J was trimmed by 3 bases and V by 4 bases; bases with no gene match: 6. CDR1 is SGHTA, CDR2 FQGNSA, per germline. In DNA form, the CDR3 reads TGTGCCAGCAGCTCCGAAGGGGGCAGTGGAAACACCATATATTTT. Translation: CASSSEGGSGNTIYF.

Written as DNA, the CDR3 is TGTGCCAGCAGTGAAGTCAGATACTCTGGAAACACCATATATTTT. This encodes CASSEVRYSGNTIYF. J is TRBJ1-3 and V is TRBV2; no definite D call. The CDR3 sequence is 15 residues long. CDR1 is SNHLY and CDR2 is FYNNEI in the germline V gene. V shed 1 base and J shed 0 bases, with 7 bases lying between them.

This clone occurred a few times. The chain recombines TRBV30 with TRBJ1-1; weak D call: TRBD1 (6 bases). Germline V gives CDR1 GTSNPN, CDR2 SVGIG (reference sequence). V lost 4 bases and J lost 10, with 16 bases in between. The CDR3 is 12 amino acids. The CDR3: CAWTDRSSGAFF. In DNA, the CDR3 is TGTGCCTGGACGGACAGAAGTTCGGGAGCTTTCTTT.

The chain has TRBV11-1 and TRBJ2-1, with 7 bases identical to TRBD2. Losses at the gene ends were 5 bases for V and 6 bases for J; bases not matched to a gene: 16. Germline V gives CDR1 SGHAT, CDR2 FQDESV (reference sequence). This CDR3 has 17 amino acids. In DNA form, the CDR3 reads TGTGCCAGCAGCCCCGGTTGGGGACTACCGAGGGGCAATGAGCAGTTCTTC. Its protein product is CASSPGWGLPRGNEQFF.

The rearrangement links TRBV15 to TRBJ2-1, with a tentative D call TRBD2 (5 bases). V lost 4 bases to trimming and J lost 0 bases, with 13 bases between them. The germline CDR1 and CDR2 sequences are LNHNV and YYDKDF (reference sequence). This CDR3 region has 16 residues. CDR3 amino acids: CATSTLTGSSYNEQFF. The DNA for the CDR3 is TGTGCCACCAGCACTCTCACGGGATCCTCCTACAATGAGCAGTTCTTC.

In this sample, this clone turned up once. This chain connects TRBV7-8 to TRBJ1-3; 8 bases line up with TRBD1. The germline gives CDR1 SGHVS, CDR2 FQNEAQ. Losses at the gene ends were 7 bases for V and 0 bases for J; bases not matched to a gene: 11. The CDR3 totals 17 residues. CDR3 in DNA: TGTGCCAGCAACGGACAGGGACTTGCCTTCTCTGGAAACACCATATATTTT. Amino acids: CASNGQGLAFSGNTIYF.

The chain uses TRBV4-2 and TRBJ2-5, with 10 bases aligning to TRBD1. Germline V CDR1 and CDR2: LGHNA, YNFKEQ. This CDR3 comprises 15 residues. V shed 1 base, J shed 4 bases, and the junction held 3 bases outside the gene matches. CDR3 DNA sequence: TGTGCCAGCAGCCAAGCGGACAGGGGGGGAGAGACCCAGTACTTC. Its translation is CASSQADRGGETQYF.

This chain uses TRBV5-5 with TRBJ1-1; maybe TRBD1 (6 bases). V shed 4 bases and J shed 1 base, with 8 bases lying between them. CDR3 length: 13 amino acids. CDR1 SGHKS and CDR2 YYEKEE come from the germline V gene (reference sequence). The CDR3 spells CASSPTGNTEAFF. Written as DNA, the CDR3 is TGTGCCAGCAGCCCGACAGGGAACACTGAAGCTTTCTTT. Complete variable domain (other parts from reference TRBV5-5 and TRBJ1-1): DAGVTQSPTHLIKTRGQQVTLRCSPISGHKSVSWYQQVLGQGPQFIFQYYEKEERGRGNFPDRFSARQFPNYSSELNVNALLLGDSALYLCASSPTGNTEAFFGQGTRLTVV.

This chain joins TRBV6-6 and TRBJ1-5; 8 bases line up with TRBD1. Germline trimming cut 6 bases from V and 0 bases from J; bases unmatched to any gene: 7. The CDR3 loop spans 16 amino acids. In germline, CDR1 is MNHNY, CDR2 SVGAGI (reference sequence). CDR3 bases: TGTGCCAGCAGCCGCAACAGGGGGGATAGCAATCAGCCCCAGCATTTT. Translating it yields CASSRNRGDSNQPQHF.

The chain couples TRBV7-3 to TRBJ2-7, with a weak D call TRBD2 (5 bases). Germline V gene sequence: CDR1 SGHTA, CDR2 FQGTGA. Deletions cut 3 bases from V and 4 bases from J, with 19 bases between. The CDR3 contains 16 residues. The DNA of the CDR3 is TGTGCCAGCAGCTTCCATGCGGCTAGCCTAGGATACGAGCAGTACTTC. It specifies CASSFHAASLGYEQYF. Complete variable domain (other parts from reference TRBV7-3 and TRBJ2-7): GAGVSQTPSNKVTEKGKYVELRCDPISGHTALYWYRQSLGQGPEFLIYFQGTGAADDSGLPNDRFFAVRPEGSVSTLKIQRTERGDSAVYLCASSFHAASLGYEQYFGPGTRLTVT.

V usage is TRBV7-7 and J usage is TRBJ2-5; 8 bases align to TRBD2. J was trimmed by 5 bases and V by 5 bases; bases with no gene match: 10. The CDR3 covers 15 residues. Germline V gives CDR1 SSHAT, CDR2 FNYEAQ (reference sequence). The CDR3 coding sequence is TGTGCCAGCAGCCCCCGCTCGGGGGGGCCTGAGACCCAGTACTTC. It specifies CASSPRSGGPETQYF.

This clone was counted once. The chain uses TRBV25-1 and TRBJ1-2; D ambiguous. V lost 1 base and J 5 bases, leaving 8 bases between the germline ends. There are 13 residues in the CDR3. Germline CDR1 reads MGHDK; CDR2 reads SYGVNS. CDR3 residues: CASSESGVYGYTF. The CDR3 bases are TGTGCCAGCAGTGAATCCGGGGTTTATGGCTACACCTTC.

The chain couples TRBV18 to TRBJ1-1; D gene ambiguous. Trimming cost V 2 bases and J 0 bases, with 7 bases left between them. Looked up from germline, CDR1 is KGHSH and CDR2 is LQKENI. This CDR3 region has 14 residues. This CDR3 reads CASSPGALNTEAFF. In nucleotides, the CDR3 is TGTGCCAGCTCACCAGGAGCACTGAACACTGAAGCTTTCTTT.

CDR3 residues: CASSSGGSYEQYF. The CDR3 bases are TGTGCCAGCAGTAGCGGGGGCTCCTACGAGCAGTACTTC. The genes are TRBV6-6 and TRBJ2-7; 8 nucleotides align to TRBD2. The CDR3 has 13 amino acids. Trimming removed 5 bases from V and 0 bases from J; junction bases left unmatched: 0. Germline loops: CDR1 MNHNY, CDR2 SVGAGI (reference sequence).

This clone was observed a handful of times. The chain is built from TRBV2 and TRBJ2-7, with D possibly matching TRBD2 (5 bases). This CDR3 is built from 13 residues. Germline V gene sequence: CDR1 SNHLY, CDR2 FYNNEI. V dropped 8 bases and J dropped 6 bases, with 17 bases sitting between them. The CDR3 is CASSRRRLFEQYF. The CDR3 coding sequence is TGTGCCAGCTCCAGGAGGAGGCTGTTCGAGCAGTACTTC.

This chain joins TRBV6-5 and TRBJ2-1; TRBD1 matches at 9 bases. Germline V gene sequence: CDR1 MNHEY, CDR2 SVGAGI. The CDR3 consists of 15 residues. Germline trimming cut 6 bases from V and 6 bases from J; bases unmatched to any gene: 9. CDR3 nucleotides: TGTGCCAGCAGGGTGGACAGGGGTCCTCTCAATGAGCAGTTCTTC. This codes for CASRVDRGPLNEQFF.

The rearrangement uses TRBV5-1 and TRBJ1-3; D gene unclear. V was trimmed by 0 bases and J by 0 bases, leaving 10 bases between them. CDR1 SGHRS and CDR2 YFSETQ come from the germline V gene. The CDR3 length is 16 residues. CDR3 amino acids: CASSLGAGLSGNTIYF. The DNA for the CDR3 is TGCGCCAGCAGCTTGGGGGCAGGCCTCTCTGGAAACACCATATATTTT.

This clone was seen only a few times. The chain employs TRBV28 and TRBJ1-6, with 10 bases that match TRBD1. Germline CDR1 MDHEN, CDR2 SYDVKM. J gave up 7 bases and V 5 bases, and 5 bases lay outside the gene matches. The CDR3 contains 15 residues. The CDR3 DNA follows: TGTGCCAGCAGTATTCCGGGACAGGGGAATTCACCCCTCCACTTT. This translates into CASSIPGQGNSPLHF.

This chain joins TRBV11-1 and TRBJ2-7; D is uncertain. V lost 2 bases, J lost 4 bases, and 6 bases lay in between. This CDR3 has 12 amino acids. Germline V gene sequence: CDR1 SGHAT, CDR2 FQDESV (reference sequence). The CDR3 loop reads CASSLNRYEQYF. The CDR3 coding sequence is TGTGCCAGCAGCTTAAATAGATACGAGCAGTACTTC.

The chain links TRBV11-2 to TRBJ1-2; no firm D call. CDR3 length: 15 residues. Trimming removed 0 bases from V and 4 bases from J, with 12 bases in between. Germline CDR1 reads SGHAT; CDR2 reads FQNNGV. CDR3 loop: CASSLEYGVGYGYTF. In nucleotides, the CDR3 is TGTGCCAGCAGCTTAGAGTACGGGGTAGGCTATGGCTACACCTTC.

This clone was seen a few times. The chain uses TRBV29-1 and TRBJ2-2, with a possible D match to TRBD1 (5 bases). The CDR3 loop spans 14 amino acids. Trimming stripped 1 base from V and 2 bases from J, with 8 bases between. CDR1 and CDR2 from the germline V gene are SQVTM and ANQGSEA. The CDR3: CSVEAQGNTGELFF. The CDR3 bases are TGCAGCGTTGAAGCCCAGGGAAACACCGGGGAGCTGTTTTTT.

The CDR3 is CASSPGHLRTEAFF. The CDR3 DNA reads TGTGCCAGCAGCCCGGGACACCTTCGGACTGAAGCTTTCTTT. The chain joins TRBV28 to TRBJ1-1, with D maybe TRBD1 (6 bases). The CDR3 is 14 residues long. Germline lookup yields CDR1 MDHEN and CDR2 SYDVKM. Trimming removed 6 bases at V and 5 bases at J, with 16 bases between.

This sequence joins TRBV5-1 and TRBJ1-3; D perhaps matches TRBD1 (5 bases). This CDR3 comprises 14 residues. Germline CDR1 reads SGHRS; CDR2 reads YFSETQ. With 0 bases removed from V and 8 bases from J, the gap between germline ends came to 12 bases. In DNA form, the CDR3 reads TGCGCCAGCAGCTTGGACACCACGGGGGACACCATATATTTT. It encodes CASSLDTTGDTIYF.

This clone was detected only a few times. V and J are TRBV6-1 and TRBJ1-2, with 7 bases that match TRBD1. Germline CDR1 and CDR2: MNHNS and SASEGT. V gave up 4 bases and J gave up 6 bases; unmatched junction bases: 2. The CDR3 is 12 residues long. CDR3 in amino acids: CASSGQGDGYTF. The CDR3 nucleotides read TGTGCCAGCAGTGGACAGGGAGATGGCTACACCTTC.